The T cell receptor (beta chain) described here comes from a study of cytomegalovirus exposure and HLA in healthy donors. Study as a whole: The approximately 130 validation repertoires and the roughly 700 first-cohort repertoires shared a platform, a later analysis reported. Regarding the study as a whole: Through in vitro validation, a few CMV-associated chains were shown to be specific for CMV antigens. It was reported that the classifier diagnosed cytomegalovirus status with high specificity and sensitivity in both the original and validation cohorts.

With V trimmed by 1 base and J by 10 bases, 5 bases remained unmatched. The CDR3 extends over 13 amino acids. The germline CDR1 and CDR2 sequences are SGHDT and YYEEEE. Sequencing was performed with immunoSEQ multiplex PCR; in TCRdb, only in-frame clones are kept and a portion is missing. This table has approximately 81,000 clones, about 92% appearing once. In the case of this clone: Antigen: not known.

This chain uses TRBV5-6 with TRBJ2-1, with TRBD2 identical over 7 bases. The sample taken for sequencing was PBMCs. The sequence was obtained from a man aged 18 to 30 in good health and CMV-seronegative. CDR3: CASSLSGGNEQFF. DNA for the CDR3: TGTGCCAGCAGCTTGTCCGGGGGGAACGAGCAGTTCTTC.